Below, 11 T cell receptor beta chains from the same sample are listed, as sequenced in a study of blood T cell repertoires in COVID-19. Some clones are missing from TCRdb's copy, which holds only in-frame ones; the method was immunoSEQ multiplex PCR. Counted here are 70,000 or so clones, about 86% occurring once; the ten biggest clones make up about 4.2%. Sequenced: peripheral blood. The origin of the receptors is a man in his 70s with active COVID-19.

The chain joins TRBV13 to TRBJ2-7; 8 bases are a match to TRBD1. Per the germline V gene, CDR1 is PRHDT and CDR2 is FYEKMQ (reference sequence). V shed 7 bases, J shed 0 bases, and the junction held 11 bases outside the gene matches. The CDR3 covers 16 residues. This CDR3 is CASTKRRDRYSYEQYF. The CDR3 region has the DNA TGTGCCAGCACCAAACGGAGGGACAGGTACTCCTACGAGCAGTACTTC. Complete variable domain (other parts from reference TRBV13 and TRBJ2-7): AAGVIQSPRHLIKEKRETATLKCYPIPRHDTVYWYQQGPGQDPQFLISFYEKMQSDKGSIPDRFSAQQFSDYHSELNMSSLELGDSALYFCASTKRRDRYSYEQYFGPGTRLTVT.

The V and J genes are TRBV18 and TRBJ2-5; 7 bases are a match to TRBD1. With 3 bases clipped from V and 5 bases from J, the junction kept 3 bases outside the gene matches. In germline, CDR1 is KGHSH, CDR2 LQKENI. CDR3 length equals 13 residues. The CDR3 here is CASSPQGVETQYF. The CDR3 bases are TGTGCCAGCTCACCCCAGGGGGTGGAGACCCAGTACTTC. The complete variable domain, with remaining parts taken from reference TRBV18 and TRBJ2-5, reads NAGVMQNPRHLVRRRGQEARLRCSPMKGHSHVYWYRQLPEEGLKFMVYLQKENIIDESGMPKERFSAEFPKEGPSILRIQQVVRGDSAAYFCASSPQGVETQYFGPGTRLLVL.

This chain connects TRBV4-2 to TRBJ2-1, with 7 bases aligning to TRBD2. Trimming cost V 1 base and J 4 bases; bases outside gene matches: 1. Germline CDR1 LGHNA, CDR2 YNFKEQ. The CDR3 is 14 residues long. CDR3 bases: TGTGCCAGCAGCCAAGCGGGGGGATACAATGAGCAGTTCTTC. Protein: CASSQAGGYNEQFF.

This clone was recorded only once. The gene calls are TRBV7-6 and TRBJ2-5; TRBD2 matches 8 bases. Germline trimming cut 5 bases from V and 1 base from J; bases unmatched to any gene: 9. This CDR3 is built from 16 residues. CDR1 is SGHVS, CDR2 FNYEAQ, per germline. The DNA of the CDR3 is TGTGCCAGCAGCCTCCTTGCGGGAGGACCCCAAGAGACCCAGTACTTC. This codes for CASSLLAGGPQETQYF.

This chain joins TRBV11-2 and TRBJ1-2; unclear D gene. The CDR3 consists of 13 residues. Germline values: CDR1 SGHAT, CDR2 FQNNGV. Trimming shortened V by 5 bases and J by 4 bases, and 11 bases separated the two germline ends. The CDR3 DNA sequence: TGTGCCAGCAGCCACGCGGCATTCTATGGCTACACCTTC. It codes for CASSHAAFYGYTF.

The chain uses TRBV29-1 and TRBJ2-2, with D perhaps TRBD2 (5 bases). Germline assignment: CDR1 SQVTM and CDR2 ANQGSEA. The length of the CDR3 is 13 residues. Trimming left V 4 bases short and J 0 bases short, with 6 bases between. CDR3 region: CSVGGANTGELFF. CDR3 nucleotide sequence: TGCAGCGTTGGGGGAGCGAACACCGGGGAGCTGTTTTTT.

The V and J genes are TRBV5-8 and TRBJ2-7, with D possibly matching TRBD2 (6 bases). Germline V gene data show CDR1 as SGHTS and CDR2 as YDEGEE. The CDR3 consists of 13 residues. Deletions cut 0 bases from V and 3 bases from J, with 7 bases between. The CDR3 DNA reads TGTGCCAGCAGCTTGGGGGGGGTCTACGAGCAGTACTTC. Translated, it gives CASSLGGVYEQYF.

This chain joins TRBV27 and TRBJ2-1; the match to TRBD2 covers 12 bases. Trimming removed 4 bases from V and 2 bases from J; junction bases left unmatched: 6. CDR1 and CDR2 from the germline V gene are MNHEY and SMNVEV (reference sequence). The CDR3 length is 17 residues. The CDR3, as DNA: TGTGCCAGCAGTTCCCTAGCGGGAGGGCCCGCCTACAATGAGCAGTTCTTC. Its translation: CASSSLAGGPAYNEQFF.

The chain employs TRBV6-5 and TRBJ2-5, with D perhaps matching TRBD2 (5 bases). The CDR3 consists of 14 residues. Germline values: CDR1 MNHEY, CDR2 SVGAGI. V was clipped by 7 bases and J by 5 bases, with 17 bases between them. The CDR3 sequence: CASTPSWSGETQYF. CDR3 DNA sequence: TGTGCCAGCACCCCTAGTTGGTCGGGGGAGACCCAGTACTTC.

The rearrangement joins TRBV4-3 to TRBJ1-1, with 7 nucleotides matching TRBD1. Germline V lookup: CDR1 LGHNA, CDR2 YSLEER. This CDR3 region has 16 residues. Trimming removed 0 bases from V and 0 bases from J; junction bases left unmatched: 4. This CDR3 reads CASSQDTGALNTEAFF. The CDR3 DNA sequence: TGCGCCAGCAGCCAAGACACAGGGGCCCTGAACACTGAAGCTTTCTTT.

The V gene is TRBV2, the J gene TRBJ2-6; 11 positions agree with TRBD1. Germline-derived CDR1 and CDR2 are SNHLY and FYNNEI. The CDR3 sequence is 18 residues long. The V segment lost 7 bases and the J segment 1 base; nucleotides outside the gene matches: 9. DNA for the CDR3: TGTGCCAGCACTAGGACAGGGGGCACCCAATCTGGGGCCAACGTCCTGACTTTC. This encodes CASTRTGGTQSGANVLTF.